The 13 T cell receptor beta chains reported below all come from one sample, sequenced in a study of T cell clones after liver transplantation. The table came from immunoSEQ multiplex PCR; TCRdb's copy has only in-frame clones and leaves some out. The sample yields some 75,000 clones, 75% to 85% seen once. Specimen: CD4+ T cells from blood, collected before liver transplant. Receptors were obtained from a human donor who received a liver transplant.

This clone was seen a single time. The CDR3 nucleotides read TGCGCCAGCAGCTTGGTTTTAGGCTCGAACACCGGGGAGCTGTTTTTT. It codes for CASSLVLGSNTGELFF. This chain joins TRBV5-1 and TRBJ2-2; unclear D gene. The length of the CDR3 is 16 residues. Germline V lookup: CDR1 SGHRS, CDR2 YFSETQ. V was cut by 0 bases and J by 0 bases, with 9 bases left in between.

The chain combines TRBV5-1 with TRBJ2-5; D may correspond to TRBD1 or TRBD2 (5 bases each). The CDR3 is made up of 14 amino acids. V lost 5 bases and J 3 bases, leaving 14 bases between the germline ends. Germline V CDR1 and CDR2: SGHRS, YFSETQ. The CDR3 bases are TGCGCCAGCAGGCTCGGGGCCATGGAAGAGACCCAGTACTTC. It is translated as CASRLGAMEETQYF.

The rearrangement joins TRBV19 to TRBJ2-7; D unclear. V was cut by 9 bases and J by 3 bases, with 15 bases left in between. Germline V gene data show CDR1 as LNHDA and CDR2 as SQIVND (reference sequence). The CDR3 has 13 residues. CDR3 protein: CASNVGLGYEQYF. The CDR3, as DNA: TGTGCCAGCAACGTTGGGCTAGGCTACGAGCAGTACTTC.

This rearrangement joins TRBV5-4 to TRBJ2-3, with D possibly being TRBD2 (5 bases). Germline V lookup: CDR1 SGHNT, CDR2 YYREEE (reference sequence). Between the trimmed V and J ends, which lost 0 bases and 5 bases, there was a span of 16 bases. The CDR3 loop spans 16 amino acids. The CDR3 loop is CASSLERTAWGDTQYF. The CDR3 region has the DNA TGTGCCAGCAGCTTGGAGCGGACGGCCTGGGGAGATACGCAGTATTTT.

This rearrangement joins TRBV11-2 to TRBJ2-3, with D tentatively TRBD2 (6 bases). The germline gives CDR1 SGHAT, CDR2 FQNNGV. V was trimmed by 5 bases and J by 2 bases, leaving 17 bases between them. The CDR3 has 16 residues. CDR3 protein: CASSPGGITSTDTQYF. CDR3 bases: TGTGCCAGCAGCCCTGGGGGGATCACTTCCACAGATACGCAGTATTTT.

This rearrangement joins TRBV5-4 to TRBJ2-5; 9 bases agree with TRBD1. The germline V gene has CDR1 SGHNT and CDR2 YYREEE (reference sequence). V was clipped by 0 bases and J by 7 bases; unmatched bases: 10. There are 16 residues in the CDR3. CDR3 residues: CASSLGQGGALGTQYF. CDR3 nucleotide sequence: TGTGCCAGCAGCTTGGGACAGGGGGGGGCATTAGGGACCCAGTACTTC.

This chain links TRBV5-1 with TRBJ2-7; D is uncertain. Trimming pared 5 bases from V and 3 bases from J, leaving 12 bases between. CDR1 is SGHRS, CDR2 YFSETQ, per germline. This CDR3 region has 13 residues. CDR3 protein: CASRGITSYEQYF. The CDR3 DNA is TGCGCCAGCAGAGGGATCACGAGCTACGAGCAGTACTTC.

V usage is TRBV18 and J usage is TRBJ1-1; D gene ambiguous. The V end lost 4 bases, the J end lost 4 bases, and 10 bases lay between the germline ends. Germline V CDR1 and CDR2: KGHSH, LQKENI. The CDR3 is 13 amino acids. The CDR3 sequence is CASSRSSSTEAFF. Written as DNA, the CDR3 is TGTGCCAGCTCACGTTCCTCGAGCACTGAAGCTTTCTTT.

This clone was observed a handful of times. This rearrangement joins TRBV11-2 to TRBJ2-1, with TRBD2 matching over 8 bases. Per the germline V gene, CDR1 is SGHAT and CDR2 is FQNNGV. This CDR3 is built from 15 residues. V lost 1 base to trimming and J lost 6 bases; unmatched junction nucleotides: 5. The CDR3 region is CASSLVVTSGNEQFF. For the CDR3, the DNA is TGTGCCAGCAGCTTAGTGGTAACTAGCGGCAATGAGCAGTTCTTC.

A few counts support this clone. This chain connects TRBV7-9 to TRBJ1-2, with a possible D match to TRBD1 (5 bases). Germline CDR1 and CDR2: SEHNR and FQNEAQ (reference sequence). Trimming left V 7 bases short and J 6 bases short, with 21 bases between. The CDR3 is 15 residues long. This CDR3 is CASTPGEGFWDGYTF. The CDR3 DNA reads as TGTGCCAGCACTCCGGGAGAGGGGTTTTGGGATGGCTACACCTTC.

Here the CDR3 DNA reads TGTGCCAGCAGCCCCCAGATGGGGGGAATCACCGGGGAGCTGTTTTTT. As protein: CASSPQMGGITGELFF. The chain combines TRBV7-2 with TRBJ2-2; possibly TRBD2 for D (6 bases). Germline CDR1 reads SGHTA; CDR2 reads FQGNSA. V was cut by 5 bases and J by 4 bases, with 17 bases left in between. This CDR3 spans 16 amino acids.

The CDR3 coding sequence is TGTGCCAGCAGACGGGGAGGGGCTAACTATGGCTACACCTTC. Its protein is CASRRGGANYGYTF. The J gene is TRBJ1-2, the V gene TRBV28; D possibly corresponds to TRBD1 (5 bases). Germline V gene data show CDR1 as MDHEN and CDR2 as SYDVKM. CDR3 size: 14 residues. The V and J ends lost 6 bases and 0 bases respectively, with 11 bases between them.

V is TRBV18 and J is TRBJ2-7, with 13 nucleotides matching TRBD2. This CDR3 is built from 16 residues. V was clipped by 2 bases and J by 7 bases; unmatched bases: 8. Germline assignment: CDR1 KGHSH and CDR2 LQKENI. CDR3 bases: TGTGCCAGCTCACCAACCTGGACTAGCGGGAGAGGTGAGCAGTACTTC. Its translation: CASSPTWTSGRGEQYF.